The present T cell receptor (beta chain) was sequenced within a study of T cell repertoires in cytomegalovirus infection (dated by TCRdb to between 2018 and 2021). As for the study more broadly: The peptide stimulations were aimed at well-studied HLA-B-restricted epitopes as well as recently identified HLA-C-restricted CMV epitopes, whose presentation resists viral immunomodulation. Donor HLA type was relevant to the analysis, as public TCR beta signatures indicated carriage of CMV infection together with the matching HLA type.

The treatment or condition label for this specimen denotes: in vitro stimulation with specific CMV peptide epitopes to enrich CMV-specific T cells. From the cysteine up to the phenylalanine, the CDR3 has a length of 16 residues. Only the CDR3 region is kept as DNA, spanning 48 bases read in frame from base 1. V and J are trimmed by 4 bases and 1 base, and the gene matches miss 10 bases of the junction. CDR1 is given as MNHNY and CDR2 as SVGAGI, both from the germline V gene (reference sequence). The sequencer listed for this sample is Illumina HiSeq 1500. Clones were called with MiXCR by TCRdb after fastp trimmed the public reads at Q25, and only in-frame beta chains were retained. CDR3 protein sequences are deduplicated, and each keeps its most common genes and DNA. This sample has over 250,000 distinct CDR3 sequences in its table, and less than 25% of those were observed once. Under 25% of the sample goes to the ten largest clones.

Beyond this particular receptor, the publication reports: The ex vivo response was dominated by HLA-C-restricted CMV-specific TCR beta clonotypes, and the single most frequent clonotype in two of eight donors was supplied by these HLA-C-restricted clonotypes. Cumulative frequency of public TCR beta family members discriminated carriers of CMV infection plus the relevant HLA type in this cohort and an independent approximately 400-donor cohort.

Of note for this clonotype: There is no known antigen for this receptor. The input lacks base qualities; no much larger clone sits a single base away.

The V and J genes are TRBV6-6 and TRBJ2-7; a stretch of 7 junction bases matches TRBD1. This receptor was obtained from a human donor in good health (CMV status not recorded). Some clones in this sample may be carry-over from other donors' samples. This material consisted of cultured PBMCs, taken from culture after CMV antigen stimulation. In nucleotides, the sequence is TGTGCCAGCAGTTTCAAAAAAACAGGGGTGTCCTACGAGCAGTACTTC. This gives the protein CASSFKKTGVSYEQYF.